What follows are 21 T cell receptor beta chains derived from one specimen sequenced in a study of shared clonotypes between healthy human individuals. CD45RO-negative, CCR7-positively selected cells formed the naive CD8 fraction, excluding terminally differentiated effector memory CD45RA+ cells. Generated by immunoSEQ multiplex PCR, the TCRdb table keeps only in-frame clones and is missing some. In the table there are just over 2,000,000 clones, 85% to 95% of which are singletons. Sequenced: naive CD8+ T cells sorted from blood. The receptor source for this set is a man in his late teens or twenties in good health.

This sequence joins TRBV30 and TRBJ2-1; 8 bases map to TRBD2. The germline gives CDR1 GTSNPN, CDR2 SVGIG (reference sequence). This CDR3 is 14 amino acids long. Losses at the gene ends were 2 bases for V and 8 bases for J; bases not matched to a gene: 8. CDR3 in amino acids: CAWSLSGGLDEQFF. DNA for the CDR3: TGTGCCTGGAGTTTGTCGGGAGGGCTCGATGAGCAGTTCTTC.

The chain has TRBV7-9 and TRBJ2-7; 9 bases are shared with TRBD1. The CDR3 is 16 amino acids. Germline CDR1 and CDR2: SEHNR and FQNEAQ (reference sequence). The trim removed 5 bases at V and 0 bases at J, leaving 8 bases unmatched. Written as DNA, the CDR3 is TGTGCCAGCAGCCCAAGTGGGACAGGGTTCTCCTACGAGCAGTACTTC. Its translation: CASSPSGTGFSYEQYF.

This clone was observed once. The chain employs TRBV28 and TRBJ2-7, with 12 bases fitting TRBD2. Germline loops: CDR1 MDHEN, CDR2 SYDVKM. The V and J ends lost 5 bases and 4 bases, in that order; junction bases with no gene match: 3. This CDR3 comprises 14 residues. This CDR3 is CASSAGLAGYEQYF. The CDR3 region has the DNA TGTGCCAGCAGTGCGGGACTAGCGGGTTACGAGCAGTACTTC. Full variable domain (rest looked up from reference TRBV28 and TRBJ2-7): DVKVTQSSRYLVKRTGEKVFLECVQDMDHENMFWYRQDPGLGLRLIYFSYDVKMKEKGDIPEGYSVSREKKERFSLILESASTNQTSMYLCASSAGLAGYEQYFGPGTRLTVT.

This clone was detected once. The V call is TRBV27, the J call TRBJ2-7, with 9 bases identical to TRBD1. Per germline, CDR1 MNHEY and CDR2 SMNVEV (reference sequence). This CDR3 comprises 14 residues. Unmatched junction bases numbered 10, after V lost 1 base and J lost 12 bases. This CDR3 is CASSLWGGQGPLYF. CDR3 nucleotide sequence: TGTGCCAGCAGTTTATGGGGGGGACAGGGCCCCCTGTACTTC.

This chain's CDR3 is CASRLDGNYGYTF. The CDR3 DNA reads as TGTGCCAGCAGACTGGACGGTAACTATGGCTACACCTTC. The chain combines TRBV6-5 with TRBJ1-2; D not certain. The germline V gene has CDR1 MNHEY and CDR2 SVGAGI. The CDR3 consists of 13 residues. V lost 6 bases and J 1 base, leaving 9 bases between the germline ends.

J is TRBJ2-1 and V is TRBV9, with D hard to call. V was pared by 4 bases and J by 5 bases, with 16 bases between. CDR3 size: 15 residues. The germline CDR1 and CDR2 sequences are SGDLS and YYNGEE. CDR3 amino acids: CASSPPPGNHNEQFF. Here the CDR3 DNA reads TGTGCCAGCAGCCCACCCCCGGGTAATCACAATGAGCAGTTCTTC.

The chain is built from TRBV7-9 and TRBJ2-3; D not certain. V was trimmed by 5 bases and J by 2 bases, leaving 20 bases between them. Per the germline V gene, CDR1 is SEHNR and CDR2 is FQNEAQ (reference sequence). CDR3 length: 17 amino acids. As DNA, the CDR3 is TGTGCCAGCAGCCCTCCTTGGCAGCCTGAACCCACAGATACGCAGTATTTT. Encoded protein: CASSPPWQPEPTDTQYF.

Comment on this clone: This sample includes further DNA sequences coding for the same CDR3. The chain joins TRBV10-1 to TRBJ2-6; a weak D match, TRBD2 (5 bases). The V and J ends lost 3 bases and 1 base respectively, with 7 bases between them. CDR3 length: 15 residues. The germline V gene has CDR1 WNHNN and CDR2 SYGVQD (reference sequence). The CDR3 DNA reads as TGCGCCAGCAGTGACGGGGTTTCTGGGGCCAACGTCCTGACTTTC. Amino acids: CASSDGVSGANVLTF.

V and J are TRBV9 and TRBJ1-4; D uncertain. This CDR3 is built from 14 residues. In germline, CDR1 is SGDLS, CDR2 YYNGEE. V gave up 0 bases and J gave up 6 bases, with 9 bases separating them. The CDR3 here is CASSVGGEHEKLFF. CDR3 nucleotides: TGTGCCAGCAGCGTAGGGGGTGAACATGAAAAACTGTTTTTT.

This clone was detected once. The rearrangement links TRBV6-5 to TRBJ2-1; a weak D match, TRBD1 (5 bases). Deletions cut 2 bases from V and 1 base from J, with 6 bases between. This CDR3 is 14 amino acids long. Per the germline V gene, CDR1 is MNHEY and CDR2 is SVGAGI. The CDR3: CASSYGASYNEQFF. The CDR3 bases are TGTGCCAGCAGTTACGGGGCGTCCTACAATGAGCAGTTCTTC.

The chain recombines TRBV27 with TRBJ1-5; TRBD1 matches 8 bases. Trimming at V came to 4 bases and at J to 7 bases, leaving 6 bases not matched to a gene. Germline V CDR1 and CDR2: MNHEY, SMNVEV (reference sequence). CDR3 length: 14 residues. CDR3 region: CASSSGQGWQPQHF. In DNA, the CDR3 is TGTGCCAGCAGTTCTGGACAGGGCTGGCAGCCCCAGCATTTT.

CDR3 coding DNA: TGTGCCAGCAGTGAAGCTAACACCGGGACAGGGTATTACAATGAGCAGTTCTTC. It specifies CASSEANTGTGYYNEQFF. The V and J genes are TRBV6-1 and TRBJ2-1; TRBD1 aligns across 9 bases. V shed 0 bases and J 4 bases; nucleotides not matched to a gene: 10. The CDR3 loop spans 18 amino acids. Germline CDR1 is MNHNS and CDR2 is SASEGT.

The rearrangement links TRBV6-1 to TRBJ2-1, with TRBD1 as a possible D gene (6 bases). Germline loops: CDR1 MNHNS, CDR2 SASEGT. The CDR3 has 14 amino acids. The V end lost 2 bases, the J end lost 9 bases, and 14 bases lay between the germline ends. CDR3 bases: TGTGCCAGCAGTGAACTCGGGACAAACATTGAGCAGTTCTTC. The encoded protein is CASSELGTNIEQFF.

This rearrangement joins TRBV19 to TRBJ1-5; D is uncertain. V was trimmed by 2 bases and J by 3 bases, leaving 8 bases between them. Germline V CDR1 and CDR2: LNHDA, SQIVND (reference sequence). The CDR3 extends over 14 amino acids. The CDR3 DNA is TGTGCCAGTAGTATATGGGCCTTCAATCAGCCCCAGCATTTT. Translated: CASSIWAFNQPQHF. Full variable domain (remainder filled in from reference TRBV19 and TRBJ1-5): DGGITQSPKYLFRKEGQNVTLSCEQNLNHDAMYWYRQDPGQGLRLIYYSQIVNDFQKGDIAEGYSVSREKKESFPLTVTSAQKNPTAFYLCASSIWAFNQPQHFGDGTRLSIL.

CDR3 sequence reads: CASSLSRQSWQYF. CDR3 nucleotides: TGTGCCAGCAGTTTATCGAGACAGAGCTGGCAGTACTTC. This chain joins TRBV27 and TRBJ2-7; TRBD1 might be the D (5 bases). Looked up from germline, CDR1 is MNHEY and CDR2 is SMNVEV (reference sequence). Trimming took off 0 bases at V and 9 bases at J, with 12 bases between the two ends. This CDR3 comprises 13 residues.

This chain joins TRBV10-1 and TRBJ2-5; D perhaps matches TRBD2 (6 bases). The ends were cut back, 3 bases at V and 2 bases at J, with 19 bases in the middle. CDR1 WNHNN and CDR2 SYGVQD come from the germline V gene (reference sequence). The CDR3 is 17 residues long. CDR3 residues: CASSDSEAGNVQETQYF. For the CDR3, the DNA is TGCGCCAGCAGTGATTCCGAGGCGGGGAACGTTCAAGAGACCCAGTACTTC.

The chain links TRBV6-5 to TRBJ2-5, with D possibly TRBD1 on 6 matching bases. The CDR3 sequence is 15 residues long. Germline loops: CDR1 MNHEY, CDR2 SVGAGI. Trimming left V 6 bases short and J 4 bases short, with 18 bases between. The CDR3 DNA sequence: TGTGCCAGCAGCCCGGGACACGGAACTTTAGAGACCCAGTACTTC. It translates to CASSPGHGTLETQYF.

This clone was seen once. The chain has TRBV14 and TRBJ1-3, with 8 bases fitting TRBD1. Unmatched junction bases numbered 9, after V lost 5 bases and J lost 6 bases. Germline V lookup: CDR1 SGHDN, CDR2 FVKESK. This CDR3 comprises 15 residues. The CDR3 loop reads CASSDGQGFQNTIYF. CDR3 bases: TGTGCCAGCAGCGACGGACAGGGCTTCCAAAACACCATATATTTT.

The chain uses TRBV27 and TRBJ2-1; the match to TRBD2 covers 9 bases. Per the germline V gene, CDR1 is MNHEY and CDR2 is SMNVEV (reference sequence). The CDR3 extends over 18 amino acids. The trim removed 4 bases at V and 4 bases at J, leaving 14 bases unmatched. CDR3 loop: CASSSTTIWAGGYNEQFF. DNA of the CDR3: TGTGCCAGCAGTTCGACGACCATATGGGCGGGAGGGTACAATGAGCAGTTCTTC.

This clone has only one observation. The chain joins TRBV19 to TRBJ2-1; possible D gene TRBD1, 5 bases. Trimming removed 1 base at V and 10 bases at J, with 11 bases between. Germline CDR1 reads LNHDA; CDR2 reads SQIVND (reference sequence). The CDR3 totals 13 residues. The CDR3 DNA reads TGTGCCAGTAGTATAGTAGGGGCTGGGGAGCAGTTCTTC. Encoded protein: CASSIVGAGEQFF. Drawing the rest from reference TRBV19 and TRBJ2-1, the complete variable domain is DGGITQSPKYLFRKEGQNVTLSCEQNLNHDAMYWYRQDPGQGLRLIYYSQIVNDFQKGDIAEGYSVSREKKESFPLTVTSAQKNPTAFYLCASSIVGAGEQFFGPGTRLTVL.

The chain joins TRBV4-1 to TRBJ2-1; 8 bases are a match to TRBD1. Germline loops: CDR1 MGHRA, CDR2 YSYEKL. CDR3 size: 16 residues. V shed 3 bases and J 2 bases; nucleotides not matched to a gene: 6. CDR3 sequence reads: CASSHVTGEPYNEQFF. CDR3 bases: TGCGCCAGCAGCCACGTGACAGGGGAGCCCTACAATGAGCAGTTCTTC.